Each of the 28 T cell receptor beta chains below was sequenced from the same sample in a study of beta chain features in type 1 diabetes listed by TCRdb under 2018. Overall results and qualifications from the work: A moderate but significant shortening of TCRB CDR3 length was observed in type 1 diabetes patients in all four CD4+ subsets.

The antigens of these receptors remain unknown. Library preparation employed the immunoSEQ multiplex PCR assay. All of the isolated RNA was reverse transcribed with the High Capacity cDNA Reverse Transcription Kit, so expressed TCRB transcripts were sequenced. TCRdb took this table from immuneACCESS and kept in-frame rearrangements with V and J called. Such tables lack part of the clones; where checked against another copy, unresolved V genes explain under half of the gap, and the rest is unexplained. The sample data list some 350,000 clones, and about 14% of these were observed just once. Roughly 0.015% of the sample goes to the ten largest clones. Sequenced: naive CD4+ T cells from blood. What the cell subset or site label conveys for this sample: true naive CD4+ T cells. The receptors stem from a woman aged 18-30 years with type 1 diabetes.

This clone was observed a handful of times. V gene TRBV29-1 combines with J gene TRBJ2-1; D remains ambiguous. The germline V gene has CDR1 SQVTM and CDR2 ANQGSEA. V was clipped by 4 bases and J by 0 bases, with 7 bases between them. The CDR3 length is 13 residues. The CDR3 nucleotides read TGCAGCGTTGCTTACAGCTCCTACAATGAGCAGTTCTTC. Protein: CSVAYSSYNEQFF.

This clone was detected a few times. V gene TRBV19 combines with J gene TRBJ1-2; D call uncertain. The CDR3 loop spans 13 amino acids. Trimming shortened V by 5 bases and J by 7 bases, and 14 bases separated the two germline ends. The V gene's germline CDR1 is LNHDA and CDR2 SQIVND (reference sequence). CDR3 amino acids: CASSPSPRAGYTF. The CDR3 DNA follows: TGTGCCAGTAGTCCGTCCCCGCGGGCTGGCTACACCTTC.

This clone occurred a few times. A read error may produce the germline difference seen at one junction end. CDR3 amino acids: CASSNRFATIYEQYF. DNA for the CDR3: TGTGCCAGCAGTAACCGTTTCGCCACCATCTACGAACAGTACTTC. The chain couples TRBV2 to TRBJ2-7; no firm D call. Germline CDR1 and CDR2: SNHLY and FYNNEI. The CDR3 consists of 15 residues.

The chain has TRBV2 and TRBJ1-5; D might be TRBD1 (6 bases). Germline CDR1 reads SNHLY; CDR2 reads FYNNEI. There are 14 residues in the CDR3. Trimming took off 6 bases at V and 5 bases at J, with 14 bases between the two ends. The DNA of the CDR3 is TGTGCCAGCAGGCTTACAGGGTTGGATCAGCCCCAGCATTTT. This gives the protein CASRLTGLDQPQHF.

This chain's CDR3 is CASNLAGASNEQFF. The CDR3 DNA sequence: TGCGCCAGCAACCTAGCGGGAGCATCGAATGAGCAGTTCTTC. The J gene is TRBJ2-1, the V gene TRBV10-2; 10 bases map to TRBD2. This CDR3 has 14 amino acids. The trim removed 7 bases at V and 7 bases at J, leaving 7 bases unmatched. Germline loops: CDR1 WSHSY, CDR2 SAAADI.

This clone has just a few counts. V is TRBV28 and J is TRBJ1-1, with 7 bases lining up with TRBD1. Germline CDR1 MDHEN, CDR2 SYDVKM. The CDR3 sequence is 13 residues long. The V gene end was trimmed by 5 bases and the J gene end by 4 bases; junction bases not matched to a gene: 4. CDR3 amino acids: CASSRRQGTEAFF. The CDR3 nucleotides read TGTGCCAGCAGTCGAAGACAGGGCACTGAAGCTTTCTTT. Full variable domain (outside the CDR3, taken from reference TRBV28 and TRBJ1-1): DVKVTQSSRYLVKRTGEKVFLECVQDMDHENMFWYRQDPGLGLRLIYFSYDVKMKEKGDIPEGYSVSREKKERFSLILESASTNQTSMYLCASSRRQGTEAFFGQGTRLTVV.

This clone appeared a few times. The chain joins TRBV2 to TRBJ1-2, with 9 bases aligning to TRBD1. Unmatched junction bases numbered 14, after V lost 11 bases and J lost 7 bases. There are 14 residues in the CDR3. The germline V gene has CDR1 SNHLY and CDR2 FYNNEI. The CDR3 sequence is CAGRTGVSVSGYTF. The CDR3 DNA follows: TGTGCCGGTCGGACAGGGGTGAGCGTCAGTGGCTACACCTTC.

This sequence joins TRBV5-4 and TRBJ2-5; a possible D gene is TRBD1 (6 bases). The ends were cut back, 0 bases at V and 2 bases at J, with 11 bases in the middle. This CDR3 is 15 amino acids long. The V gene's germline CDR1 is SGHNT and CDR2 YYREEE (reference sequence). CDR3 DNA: TGTGCCAGCAGCTTGGCCAGGGGAAATCAAGAGACCCAGTACTTC. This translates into CASSLARGNQETQYF.

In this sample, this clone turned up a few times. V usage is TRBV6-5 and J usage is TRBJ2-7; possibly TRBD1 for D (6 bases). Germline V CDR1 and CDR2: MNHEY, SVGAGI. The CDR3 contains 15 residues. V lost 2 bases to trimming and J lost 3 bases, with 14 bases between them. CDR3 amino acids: CASSYQGRGDYEQYV. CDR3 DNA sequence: TGTGCCAGCAGTTACCAGGGCAGGGGAGACTACGAGCAGTACGTC.

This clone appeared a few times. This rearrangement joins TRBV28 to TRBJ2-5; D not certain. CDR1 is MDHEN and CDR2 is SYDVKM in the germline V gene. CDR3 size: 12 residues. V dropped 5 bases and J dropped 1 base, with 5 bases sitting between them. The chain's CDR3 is CASSGLQETQYF. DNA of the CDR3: TGTGCCAGCAGTGGCCTCCAAGAGACCCAGTACTTC.

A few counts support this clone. The DNA for the CDR3 is TGTGCCAGCAGCGTAGTGGGCTGGGGCCAAACAGATACGCAGTATTTT. Amino acids: CASSVVGWGQTDTQYF. The gene calls are TRBV9 and TRBJ2-3; TRBD1 is a possible D gene (5 bases). Germline V gene sequence: CDR1 SGDLS, CDR2 YYNGEE. The germline V and J ends were trimmed by 0 bases and 3 bases, with 14 bases remaining between them. CDR3 length equals 16 residues.

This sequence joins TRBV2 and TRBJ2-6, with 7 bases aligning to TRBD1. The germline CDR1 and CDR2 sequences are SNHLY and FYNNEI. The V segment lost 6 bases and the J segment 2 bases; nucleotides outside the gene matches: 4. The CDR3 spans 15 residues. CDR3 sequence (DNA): TGTGCCAGCAGGGAACAGGGGACTGGGGCCAACGTCCTGACTTTC. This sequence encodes CASREQGTGANVLTF.

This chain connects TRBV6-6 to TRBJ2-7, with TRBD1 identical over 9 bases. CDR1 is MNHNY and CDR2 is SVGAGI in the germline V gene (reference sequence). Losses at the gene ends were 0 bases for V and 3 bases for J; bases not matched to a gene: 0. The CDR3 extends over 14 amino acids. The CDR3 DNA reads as TGTGCCAGCAGTTACTCGGGACAGGGCTACGAGCAGTACTTC. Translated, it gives CASSYSGQGYEQYF.

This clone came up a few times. The CDR3 sequence is CAISGAGGNTEAFF. The CDR3 DNA reads as TGTGCCATCAGTGGCGCGGGCGGGAACACTGAAGCTTTCTTT. The chain is built from TRBV10-3 and TRBJ1-1, with unresolved D. Trimming stripped 4 bases from V and 1 base from J, with 10 bases between. The germline CDR1 and CDR2 sequences are ENHRY and SYGVKD. This CDR3 has 14 amino acids.

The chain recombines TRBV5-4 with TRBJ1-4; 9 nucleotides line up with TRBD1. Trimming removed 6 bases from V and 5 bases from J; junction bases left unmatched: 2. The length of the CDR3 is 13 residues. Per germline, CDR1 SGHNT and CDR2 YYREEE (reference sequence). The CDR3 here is CASNRGPNEKLFF. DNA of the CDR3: TGTGCCAGCAACAGGGGGCCGAATGAAAAACTGTTTTTT.

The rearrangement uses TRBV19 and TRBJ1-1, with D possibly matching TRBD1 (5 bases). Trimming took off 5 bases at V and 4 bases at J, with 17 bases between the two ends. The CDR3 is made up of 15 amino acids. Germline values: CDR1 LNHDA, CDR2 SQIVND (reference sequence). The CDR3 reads CASSPISSGGTEAFF. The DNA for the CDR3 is TGTGCCAGTAGTCCTATATCATCGGGGGGCACTGAAGCTTTCTTT.

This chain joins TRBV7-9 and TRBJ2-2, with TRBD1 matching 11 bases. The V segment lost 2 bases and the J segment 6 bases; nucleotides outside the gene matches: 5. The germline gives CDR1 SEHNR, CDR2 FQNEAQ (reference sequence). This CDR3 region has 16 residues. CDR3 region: CASSLRGQGAAGELFF. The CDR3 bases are TGTGCCAGCAGCTTACGAGGACAGGGGGCAGCCGGGGAGCTGTTTTTT.

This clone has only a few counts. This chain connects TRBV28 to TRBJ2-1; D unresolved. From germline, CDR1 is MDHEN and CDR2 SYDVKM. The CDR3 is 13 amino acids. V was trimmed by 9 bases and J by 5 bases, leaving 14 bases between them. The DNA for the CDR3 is TGTGCCAGTGCGCGGAGCCTGAACAATGAGCAGTTCTTC. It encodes CASARSLNNEQFF.

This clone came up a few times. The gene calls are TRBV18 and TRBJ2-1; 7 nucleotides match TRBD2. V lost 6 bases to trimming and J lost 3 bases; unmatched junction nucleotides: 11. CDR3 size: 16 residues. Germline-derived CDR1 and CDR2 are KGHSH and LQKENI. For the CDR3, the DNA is TGTGCCAGCTCGCCGACTAGCACCAGATTCTACAATGAGCAGTTCTTC. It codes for CASSPTSTRFYNEQFF.

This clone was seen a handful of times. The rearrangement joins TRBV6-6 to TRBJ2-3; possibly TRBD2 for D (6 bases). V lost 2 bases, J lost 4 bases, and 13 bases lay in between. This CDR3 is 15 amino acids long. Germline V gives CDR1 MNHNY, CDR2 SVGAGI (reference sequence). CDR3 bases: TGTGCCAGCAGTTACAATGTTCCGGGGGCAGATACGCAGTATTTT. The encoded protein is CASSYNVPGADTQYF.

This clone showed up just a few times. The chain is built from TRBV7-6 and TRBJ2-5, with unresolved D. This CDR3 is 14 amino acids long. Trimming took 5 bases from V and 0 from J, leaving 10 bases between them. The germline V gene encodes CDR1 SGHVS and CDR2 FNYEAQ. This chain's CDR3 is CASSLGPYQETQYF. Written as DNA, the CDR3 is TGTGCCAGCAGCCTAGGGCCGTACCAAGAGACCCAGTACTTC.

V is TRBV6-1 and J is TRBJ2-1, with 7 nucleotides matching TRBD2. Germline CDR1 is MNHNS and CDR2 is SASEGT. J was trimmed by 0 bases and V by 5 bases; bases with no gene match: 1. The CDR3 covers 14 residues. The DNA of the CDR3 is TGTGCCAGCAGTCTAGCGGCCTCCTACAATGAGCAGTTCTTC. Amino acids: CASSLAASYNEQFF.

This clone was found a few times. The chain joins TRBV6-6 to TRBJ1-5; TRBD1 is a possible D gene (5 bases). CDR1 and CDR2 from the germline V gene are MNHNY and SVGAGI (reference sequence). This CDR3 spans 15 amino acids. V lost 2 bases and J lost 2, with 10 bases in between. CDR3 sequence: CASSYTGEGNQPQHF. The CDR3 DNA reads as TGTGCCAGCAGTTACACAGGAGAAGGCAATCAGCCCCAGCATTTT.

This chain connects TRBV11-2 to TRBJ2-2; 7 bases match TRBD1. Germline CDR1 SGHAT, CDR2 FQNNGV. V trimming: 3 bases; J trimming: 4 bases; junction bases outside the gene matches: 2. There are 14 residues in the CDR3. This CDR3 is CASSFRDSTGELFF. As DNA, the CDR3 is TGTGCCAGCAGCTTCCGGGACAGCACCGGGGAGCTGTTTTTT.

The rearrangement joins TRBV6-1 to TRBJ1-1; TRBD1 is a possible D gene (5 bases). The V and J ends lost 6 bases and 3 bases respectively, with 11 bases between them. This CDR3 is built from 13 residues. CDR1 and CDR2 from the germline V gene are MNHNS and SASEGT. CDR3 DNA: TGTGCCAGCAGGTTAGTAGGGGACACTGAAGCTTTCTTT. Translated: CASRLVGDTEAFF.

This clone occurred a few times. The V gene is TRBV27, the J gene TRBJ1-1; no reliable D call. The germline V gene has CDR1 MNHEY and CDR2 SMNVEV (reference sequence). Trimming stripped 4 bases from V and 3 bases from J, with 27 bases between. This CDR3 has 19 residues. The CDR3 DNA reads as TGTGCCAGCAGTTCCCACCCCTTAATGGAGGGCCGAGGTCACACTGAAGCTTTCTTT. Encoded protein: CASSSHPLMEGRGHTEAFF.

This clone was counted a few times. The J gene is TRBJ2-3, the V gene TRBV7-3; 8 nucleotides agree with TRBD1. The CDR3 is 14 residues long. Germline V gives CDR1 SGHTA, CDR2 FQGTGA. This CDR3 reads CATKQGVGGDTQYF. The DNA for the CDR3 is TGTGCAACCAAACAGGGGGTGGGTGGGGATACGCAGTATTTT. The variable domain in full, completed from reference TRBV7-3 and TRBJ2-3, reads GAGVSQTPSNKVTEKGKYVELRCDPISGHTALYWYRQSLGQGPEFLIYFQGTGAADDSGLPNDRFFAVRPEGSVSTLKIQRTERGDSAVYLCATKQGVGGDTQYFGPGTRLTVL.

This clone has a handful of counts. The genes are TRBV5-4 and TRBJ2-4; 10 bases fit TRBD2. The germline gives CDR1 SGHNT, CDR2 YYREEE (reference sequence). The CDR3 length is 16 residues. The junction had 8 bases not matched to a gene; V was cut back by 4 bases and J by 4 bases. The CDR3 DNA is TGTGCCAGCAGCCCCTCGGTAGCGGGAGGAAAAAACATTCAGTACTTC. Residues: CASSPSVAGGKNIQYF.